This T cell receptor (beta chain) was captured in a study of blood T cell repertoires in COVID-19. This clone has a single count. Assay: immunoSEQ multiplex PCR; the TCRdb copy retains only in-frame clones and omits some. The sample yields 380,000 or so clones, around 88% seen once. Germline V gene sequence: CDR1 MGHRA, CDR2 YSYEKL. The CDR3 spans 14 residues. V dropped 5 bases and J dropped 2; count of bases not matched to a gene: 2. Patients of the Seattle cohort, enrolled during active infection, were followed longitudinally. Sequenced sample: peripheral blood. The V call is TRBV4-1, the J call TRBJ1-3; 8 bases line up with TRBD1. This receptor was identified in a woman aged 55 to 70 with COVID-19, enrolled during active disease. For the CDR3, the DNA is TGCGCCAGCAGCGAGACAGGGGCTGGAAACACCATATATTTT. It codes for CASSETGAGNTIYF.